The present TCR beta chain was sequenced within a study of cytomegalovirus exposure and HLA in healthy donors. Overall study context: Unique TCR beta sequences numbering some 120 million came from about 179 million T cells in an earlier analysis.

The PCR ran on 60 Vbeta and 13 Jbeta primers. The repertoire was sequenced with immunoSEQ multiplex PCR; TCRdb's copy has only in-frame clones and lacks some. The top ten clones hold roughly 0.69% of a sample with 130,000 to 150,000 clones, 60% to 80% of them seen once. This clone occurred a few times. The antigen remains undetermined. Unrecorded immune exposures were likely, despite nominal health at sampling. Study results and limitations: The authors enumerated around 150 TCR beta chains as linked to cytomegalovirus. Several V segments, TRBV6-2 and TRBV6-3 among them, could not be told apart and were dropped.

This CDR3 comprises 14 residues. The V end was cut by 7 bases, the J end by 8 bases, with 17 bases between. The germline gives CDR1 MNHNS, CDR2 SASEGT. What was sequenced was PBMCs. The sequence was obtained from a male donor in good health and CMV-seronegative. V is TRBV6-1 and J is TRBJ1-4, with D unclear. The chain's CDR3 is CASIGGGLGEKLFF. CDR3 nucleotide sequence: TGTGCCAGCATAGGAGGAGGGTTAGGAGAAAAACTGTTTTTT.